The sequence of this TCR beta chain was determined in a study of blood T cell repertoires in COVID-19. Across the whole study: Both acute and convalescent COVID-19 samples were obtained from the United States, Italy and Spain. Nucleic acid was either cDNA or gDNA, and it came from T cells, B-cell-depleted T cells, or PBMCs.

Per the germline V gene, CDR1 is MGHRA and CDR2 is YSYEKL. Trimming cost V 1 base and J 8 bases, with 14 bases left between them. The CDR3 sequence is 15 residues long. This clone was seen a single time. Original methodology: Estimates of nucleated cell counts were drawn from the amplification of reference gene primers. Here immunoSEQ multiplex PCR was the method, and the copy in TCRdb shows in-frame clones only, minus some. The V and J calls and clone size are taken from that table; D and trimming were inferred from the DNA. The table has 80,000 to 100,000 clones, about 86% seen once; the top ten hold around 13%.

The chain is built from TRBV4-1 and TRBJ1-4; tentatively, D is TRBD1 (6 bases). The receptor comes from an older woman in a cohort sampled during active or convalescent COVID-19. Material: peripheral blood. Here the CDR3 reads CASSQAPSQGEKLFF. The CDR3 DNA is TGCGCCAGCAGCCAAGCCCCCAGCCAGGGGGAAAAACTGTTTTTT.